One sample yielded the 3 T cell receptor beta chains listed below, sequenced in a study of PD-L1 blockade in urothelial cancer. Profiled with immunoSEQ multiplex PCR; TCRdb holds only in-frame clones, not every one. The data hold tens of thousands of clones, with 87% observed a single time. This sample comprised PBMCs, obtained around atezolizumab (anti-PD-L1) treatment. Receptor source: a man between 60 and 75 years old with urothelial cancer.

The V gene is TRBV5-1, the J gene TRBJ2-7; weak D call: TRBD2 (7 bases). Germline V gene data show CDR1 as SGHRS and CDR2 as YFSETQ. The CDR3 consists of 16 residues. The V end lost 5 bases, the J end lost 0 bases, and 18 bases lay between the germline ends. The DNA for the CDR3 is TGCGCCAGCAGATTATCCGGGGGGCGGACCTCCTACGAGCAGTACTTC. Protein sequence: CASRLSGGRTSYEQYF.

This clone is medium-sized within its sample. The V gene is TRBV6-6, the J gene TRBJ2-3; TRBD1 matches at 8 bases. After removal of 2 bases from V and 4 bases from J, the junction contained 8 bases not matched to a gene. The CDR3 is 16 residues long. CDR1 and CDR2 (germline): MNHNY, SVGAGI (reference sequence). The DNA of the CDR3 is TGTGCCAGCAGTTACCCGGACAGGGACCTTGCAGATACGCAGTATTTT. Protein product: CASSYPDRDLADTQYF.

The V call is TRBV9, the J call TRBJ2-4; 9 bases are shared with TRBD1. The CDR3 has 15 residues. V lost 1 base to trimming and J lost 7 bases; unmatched junction nucleotides: 6. In germline, CDR1 is SGDLS, CDR2 YYNGEE. The CDR3 region has the DNA TGTGCCAGCAGCGTACGGTCTGGGACAGGGAACATTCAGTACTTC. Its protein product is CASSVRSGTGNIQYF.